A single sample gave rise to the 32 T cell receptor beta chains below, sequenced in a study of control samples from healthy donors and cancer patients. Produced via immunoSEQ multiplex PCR; TCRdb's table is partial and in-frame only. The table lists under 200,000 clones, approximately 86% of them singletons. Input material: blood. These receptor sequences come from a woman under 40 in good health.

The chain combines TRBV5-1 with TRBJ2-2; 13 nucleotides line up with TRBD2. Germline V CDR1 and CDR2: SGHRS, YFSETQ. The CDR3 sequence is 17 residues long. The J segment lost 9 bases and the V segment lost 4 bases, leaving 12 bases of the junction unmatched. CDR3 region: CASSIGTSGILGRELFF. The CDR3 coding sequence is TGCGCCAGCAGCATTGGGACTAGCGGGATCCTTGGACGGGAGCTGTTTTTT.

The gene calls are TRBV28 and TRBJ1-5; D possibly corresponds to TRBD1 (5 bases). Germline CDR1 MDHEN, CDR2 SYDVKM. The CDR3 is made up of 13 amino acids. Trimming removed 7 bases from V and 9 bases from J, with 16 bases in between. CDR3 nucleotides: TGTGCCAGCAAGTCTGGGGGGGAGGGGCCCCAGCATTTT. Amino acids: CASKSGGEGPQHF.

This clone has a single count. This sequence joins TRBV5-6 and TRBJ1-5; D is uncertain. Per germline, CDR1 SGHDT and CDR2 YYEEEE. This CDR3 is 14 amino acids long. V was clipped by 0 bases and J by 4 bases, with 8 bases between them. Written as DNA, the CDR3 is TGTGCCAGCAGCTTGGTCGCCAGTAATCAGCCCCAGCATTTT. Translated, it gives CASSLVASNQPQHF.

The CDR3 sequence is CAITPDRTYGYTF. In nucleotides, the CDR3 is TGTGCCATCACCCCGGACAGGACCTATGGCTACACCTTC. This sequence joins TRBV10-3 and TRBJ1-2; 7 nucleotides agree with TRBD1. Germline loops: CDR1 ENHRY, CDR2 SYGVKD. The ends lost 7 bases at V and 4 bases at J; junction bases unmatched: 6. The CDR3 length is 13 residues.

The chain carries TRBV24-1 and TRBJ1-3; D gene uncertain. CDR1 and CDR2 (germline): KGHDR, SFDVKD. The CDR3 length is 15 residues. V was clipped by 3 bases and J by 0 bases, with 8 bases between them. CDR3: CATSDPGASGNTIYF. CDR3 bases: TGTGCCACCAGTGATCCGGGAGCCTCTGGAAACACCATATATTTT.

The gene calls are TRBV4-1 and TRBJ2-5; a weak D match, TRBD2 (5 bases). Trimming stripped 3 bases from V and 5 bases from J, with 16 bases between. CDR1 and CDR2 from the germline V gene are MGHRA and YSYEKL. The CDR3 sequence is 15 residues long. The CDR3 reads CASSQAAGQWETQYF. For the CDR3, the DNA is TGCGCCAGCAGCCAGGCCGCGGGTCAGTGGGAGACCCAGTACTTC.

This rearrangement joins TRBV29-1 to TRBJ1-2; 8 bases fit TRBD1. CDR1 SQVTM and CDR2 ANQGSEA come from the germline V gene. This CDR3 is 12 amino acids long. V shed 7 bases and J 3 bases; nucleotides not matched to a gene: 4. CDR3 amino acids: CSARQGYYGYTF. The CDR3 region has the DNA TGCAGCGCCAGACAGGGGTACTATGGCTACACCTTC.

This chain uses TRBV10-1 with TRBJ1-3; D uncertain. The V end was cut by 5 bases, the J end by 8 bases, with 10 bases between. Germline loops: CDR1 WNHNN, CDR2 SYGVQD (reference sequence). The CDR3 covers 12 residues. The CDR3 is CASSPGLDTIYF. The CDR3 DNA follows: TGCGCCAGCAGTCCCGGGCTGGACACCATATATTTT.

V and J are TRBV4-1 and TRBJ2-7; D not resolved. CDR3 length equals 13 residues. Trimming pared 4 bases from V and 4 bases from J, leaving 11 bases between. Germline CDR1 is MGHRA and CDR2 is YSYEKL. In DNA, the CDR3 is TGCGCCAGCAGCCCGGGCCCTTTTTACGAGCAGTACTTC. This codes for CASSPGPFYEQYF.

This rearrangement joins TRBV4-1 to TRBJ1-5; D gene unclear. V gave up 2 bases and J gave up 0 bases, with 2 bases separating them. The germline CDR1 and CDR2 sequences are MGHRA and YSYEKL. This CDR3 has 13 residues. The CDR3 DNA reads as TGCGCCAGCAGCCAAAGTAGCAATCAGCCCCAGCATTTT. It is translated as CASSQSSNQPQHF.

This clone has just one count. The chain is built from TRBV4-1 and TRBJ2-3; D not resolved. V was shortened by 0 bases and J by 3 bases, with 16 bases between the two germline ends. CDR3 length: 17 amino acids. Germline CDR1 MGHRA, CDR2 YSYEKL. CDR3 amino acids: CASSQDGYPAITDTQYF. The CDR3 bases are TGCGCCAGCAGCCAAGATGGGTACCCGGCTATTACAGATACGCAGTATTTT.

The chain combines TRBV5-1 with TRBJ2-1; D might be TRBD1 (5 bases). CDR3 length: 13 residues. In germline, CDR1 is SGHRS, CDR2 YFSETQ. Between the trimmed V and J ends, which lost 5 bases and 4 bases, there was a span of 10 bases. CDR3 amino acids: CASRPTEYNEQFF. The CDR3 DNA is TGCGCCAGCAGACCGACAGAGTACAATGAGCAGTTCTTC.

The CDR3 coding sequence is TGTGCCAGCACCGTCGGGACTCCACGGTGGGATTCACCCCTCCACTTT. As protein: CASTVGTPRWDSPLHF. The rearrangement links TRBV27 to TRBJ1-6, with TRBD1 as a possible D gene (5 bases). The ends were cut back, 7 bases at V and 8 bases at J, with 21 bases in the middle. The CDR3 is 16 amino acids. The germline gives CDR1 MNHEY, CDR2 SMNVEV (reference sequence).

This sequence joins TRBV19 and TRBJ1-5; D perhaps matches TRBD1 (5 bases). CDR3 length: 16 amino acids. Looked up from germline, CDR1 is LNHDA and CDR2 is SQIVND (reference sequence). The V gene lost 7 bases and the J gene lost 2 bases, with 18 bases spanning the gap. The CDR3 nucleotides read TGTGCCAGTATTTCTCTGAAGAGAGGGGGCAATCAGCCCCAGCATTTT. Encoded protein: CASISLKRGGNQPQHF.

The chain combines TRBV2 with TRBJ1-1; D call uncertain. The V end was cut by 4 bases, the J end by 4 bases, with 13 bases between. CDR1 is SNHLY and CDR2 is FYNNEI in the germline V gene. The CDR3 totals 14 residues. The CDR3 loop reads CASSVTPEGTEAFF. The CDR3 DNA reads TGTGCCAGCAGTGTGACCCCGGAGGGCACTGAAGCTTTCTTT.

The V call is TRBV12-3 or TRBV12-4, the J call TRBJ1-4; 7 bases fit TRBD1. The CDR3 totals 13 residues. V gave up 4 bases and J gave up 7 bases; unmatched junction bases: 3. The DNA for the CDR3 is TGTGCCAGCAGTTCCCGGACAGGTGAAAAACTGTTTTTT. It codes for CASSSRTGEKLFF.

This chain joins TRBV5-6 and TRBJ2-7; 8 bases are shared with TRBD1. This CDR3 region has 14 residues. With V trimmed by 2 bases and J by 3 bases, 4 bases remained unmatched. Germline V gene lookup returns CDR1 SGHDT and CDR2 YYEEEE. The CDR3 sequence is CASSFPGGLYEQYF. CDR3 coding DNA: TGTGCCAGCAGCTTCCCAGGGGGCCTCTACGAGCAGTACTTC.

The chain links TRBV6-5 to TRBJ1-1; D is possibly TRBD1 (5 bases). The V end lost 3 bases, the J end lost 4 bases, and 9 bases lay between the germline ends. The CDR3 length is 13 residues. Germline assignment: CDR1 MNHEY and CDR2 SVGAGI. The chain's CDR3 is CASSYRGTTEAFF. The CDR3 DNA follows: TGTGCCAGCAGTTATCGAGGGACCACTGAAGCTTTCTTT.

The chain links TRBV2 to TRBJ2-1; D not certain. V was shortened by 3 bases and J by 6 bases, with 12 bases between the two germline ends. The CDR3 is 14 amino acids. Germline-derived CDR1 and CDR2 are SNHLY and FYNNEI. The CDR3 here is CASSDGLGPNEQFF. The CDR3 DNA follows: TGTGCCAGCAGTGATGGTCTAGGACCCAATGAGCAGTTCTTC.

The chain carries TRBV5-4 and TRBJ2-7, with TRBD2 identical over 11 bases. Germline CDR1 and CDR2: SGHNT and YYREEE (reference sequence). The junction had 3 bases not matched to a gene; V was cut back by 0 bases and J by 4 bases. This CDR3 region has 15 residues. CDR3 in DNA: TGTGCCAGCAGCTTGGGACTAGCGGGACGGTACGAGCAGTACTTC. Protein sequence: CASSLGLAGRYEQYF.

The CDR3, as DNA: TGTGCCATCAGTGAAGTTATCAAAGAGACCCAGTACTTC. It encodes CAISEVIKETQYF. The chain links TRBV10-3 to TRBJ2-5, with D hard to call. Germline loops: CDR1 ENHRY, CDR2 SYGVKD. The CDR3 has 13 amino acids. The V gene lost 3 bases and the J gene lost 3 bases, with 8 bases spanning the gap.

The CDR3, as DNA: TGCGCCAGCAGCCTCGGGGTGAACACTGAAGCTTTCTTT. It is translated as CASSLGVNTEAFF. This chain links TRBV4-1 with TRBJ1-1; no firm D call. CDR1 is MGHRA, CDR2 YSYEKL, per germline. Deletions cut 4 bases from V and 0 bases from J, with 6 bases between. The CDR3 loop spans 13 amino acids.

The CDR3 spells CASSLKVVAVQTQYF. As DNA, the CDR3 is TGTGCCAGCAGTTTAAAAGTAGTAGCAGTCCAGACCCAGTACTTC. The rearrangement uses TRBV27 and TRBJ2-5, with D unresolved. V shed 2 bases and J shed 6 bases, with 16 bases lying between them. This CDR3 is built from 15 residues. Germline V lookup: CDR1 MNHEY, CDR2 SMNVEV (reference sequence).

A remark on this clone: Other DNA sequences in the same sample also yield this CDR3. This chain links TRBV5-4 with TRBJ2-3; D is ambiguous. Germline-derived CDR1 and CDR2 are SGHNT and YYREEE (reference sequence). The CDR3 extends over 11 amino acids. Trimming left V 4 bases short and J 6 bases short, with 6 bases between. Written as DNA, the CDR3 is TGTGCCAGCAGCCTAGGGGATACGCAGTATTTT. This codes for CASSLGDTQYF.

This clone appeared once. The gene calls are TRBV6-5 and TRBJ2-7, with D possibly TRBD1 on 5 matching bases. The CDR3 extends over 14 amino acids. The germline V gene has CDR1 MNHEY and CDR2 SVGAGI. Trimming pared 6 bases from V and 6 bases from J, leaving 18 bases between. The CDR3 reads CASRPTDRPREQYF. The CDR3 bases are TGTGCCAGCAGGCCAACCGACAGACCTCGCGAGCAGTACTTC.

V and J are TRBV7-9 and TRBJ1-1; D call uncertain. Germline V CDR1 and CDR2: SEHNR, FQNEAQ (reference sequence). The CDR3 spans 12 residues. V lost 5 bases and J lost 10, with 14 bases in between. The CDR3 nucleotides are TGTGCCAGCAGCAGCAGGACCCTAGGAGCTTTCTTT. The encoded protein is CASSSRTLGAFF.

V gene TRBV6-5 combines with J gene TRBJ1-5, with 9 bases identical to TRBD1. V lost 7 bases, J lost 6 bases, and 7 bases stayed unmatched. The length of the CDR3 is 14 residues. Germline CDR1 is MNHEY and CDR2 is SVGAGI. The CDR3 region has the DNA TGTGCCAGCATTCTAGACAGGGGGGTTCAGCCCCAGCATTTT. It translates to CASILDRGVQPQHF.

The V call is TRBV5-1, the J call TRBJ1-2; the D is unclear. The CDR3 is 12 residues long. Germline CDR1 and CDR2: SGHRS and YFSETQ. V dropped 3 bases and J dropped 6 bases, with 9 bases sitting between them. The CDR3 region has the DNA TGCGCCAGCAGCTCGCCTACGGATGGCTACACCTTC. It is translated as CASSSPTDGYTF.

This clone was recorded once. The J gene is TRBJ1-4, the V gene TRBV5-1; D might be TRBD1 (5 bases). The CDR3 is 14 residues long. V gave up 0 bases and J gave up 7 bases, with 10 bases separating them. Germline assignment: CDR1 SGHRS and CDR2 YFSETQ. The CDR3 DNA sequence: TGCGCCAGCAGCTTGGCCGGGGGTAGTGAAAAACTGTTTTTT. It translates to CASSLAGGSEKLFF.

This chain connects TRBV29-1 to TRBJ1-1, with no clear D. Germline V gene lookup returns CDR1 SQVTM and CDR2 ANQGSEA. This CDR3 is 14 amino acids long. V was clipped by 3 bases and J by 0 bases, with 11 bases between them. The CDR3 DNA is TGCAGCGTTGACGCCGGCAGCATGAACACTGAAGCTTTCTTT. This codes for CSVDAGSMNTEAFF.

This clone was counted once. The J gene is TRBJ1-6, the V gene TRBV19, with D possibly TRBD1 on 5 matching bases. The CDR3 sequence is 17 residues long. V lost 4 bases and J 7 bases, leaving 20 bases between the germline ends. Germline loops: CDR1 LNHDA, CDR2 SQIVND (reference sequence). The CDR3 DNA follows: TGTGCCAGTAGTACCTCCAACCCGGGACCGACAAATTCACCCCTCCACTTT. Translated, it gives CASSTSNPGPTNSPLHF.

In this sample, this clone turned up once. The chain is built from TRBV19 and TRBJ1-3; 7 bases are shared with TRBD1. The trim removed 9 bases at V and 0 bases at J, leaving 8 bases unmatched. Germline CDR1 and CDR2: LNHDA and SQIVND (reference sequence). The CDR3 is 15 amino acids. The CDR3 is CASRQDRLSGNTIYF. DNA for the CDR3: TGTGCCAGCCGGCAGGACAGGCTCTCTGGAAACACCATATATTTT.